Each of the 29 T cell receptor beta chains below was sequenced from the same sample in a study of CXCR3-negative and CXCR3-positive naive CD8 T cells. With UMI labels, 5' RACE was used to prepare the TRB cDNA libraries. TCRdb reworked the 5' RACE reads into one entry per CDR3 protein, no DNA. Its listing shows 75,000 to 95,000 distinct CDR3 sequences. Input material: naive CXCR3- CD8+ T cells from blood. Noted subset: CD45RO-CCR7+CD27+CD95- naive CD8+ T cells lacking CXCR3 (TNR3-). All receptors come from a human donor in good health. Some clones in this sample may be carry-over from other donors' samples.

The chain employs TRBV5-1 and TRBJ1-1; with no DNA, the TCRdb D assignment of TRBD1 cannot be verified. CDR3 length: 15 amino acids. The V gene's germline CDR1 is SGHRS and CDR2 YFSETQ. The CDR3 region is CASSAWDRGRTEAFF.

The genes are TRBV19 and TRBJ1-1; TCRdb designates TRBD1, a call that cannot be tested without DNA. This CDR3 spans 13 amino acids. The germline V gene encodes CDR1 LNHDA and CDR2 SQIVND (reference sequence). This chain's CDR3 is CASRDRGNTEAFF.

J is TRBJ2-7 and V is TRBV19; without DNA, the TCRdb call of TRBD2 cannot be checked. This CDR3 spans 13 amino acids. CDR1 is LNHDA and CDR2 is SQIVND in the germline V gene (reference sequence). The CDR3 loop reads CASSIAGADEQYF.

The rearrangement links TRBV7-9 to TRBJ1-2; no DNA is available, so the TRBD1 call from TCRdb remains unchecked. Germline CDR1 is SEHNR and CDR2 is FQNEAQ (reference sequence). CDR3 length: 15 amino acids. The CDR3 sequence is CASSVSGTANYGYTF.

The V call is TRBV29-1, the J call TRBJ2-5; TCRdb outputs TRBD2, but without DNA this stays unchecked. Germline CDR1 and CDR2: SQVTM and ANQGSEA. The CDR3 has 14 residues. CDR3 region: CSVDPGGLVETQYF.

This chain connects TRBV28 to TRBJ2-1; TCRdb selects TRBD2, and the lack of DNA leaves this call unchecked. Germline V gene lookup returns CDR1 MDHEN and CDR2 SYDVKM. The CDR3 sequence is 19 residues long. CDR3: CAIQRRFGLAGVSYNEQFF.

This sequence joins TRBV7-6 and TRBJ1-1. This CDR3 comprises 17 residues. Germline CDR1 is SGHVS and CDR2 is FNYEAQ. This chain's CDR3 is CASSLGRGGVMNTEAFF.

The V gene is TRBV29-1, the J gene TRBJ1-1; TCRdb picks TRBD1, but there is no DNA to check that call. The length of the CDR3 is 12 residues. Germline V gene lookup returns CDR1 SQVTM and CDR2 ANQGSEA. The CDR3 loop is CSVVGGGTEAFF.

The J gene is TRBJ1-1, the V gene TRBV7-6. The germline V gene encodes CDR1 SGHVS and CDR2 FNYEAQ. The CDR3 totals 15 residues. The CDR3 loop reads CASSPSQVLNTEAFF.

The chain recombines TRBV20-1 with TRBJ1-1; with no DNA, the TCRdb D assignment of TRBD1 cannot be verified. Germline CDR1 is DFQATT and CDR2 is SNEGSKA (reference sequence). The CDR3 sequence is 15 residues long. The CDR3: CSAGTGGIANTEAFF.

The chain combines TRBV10-3 with TRBJ2-5. The CDR3 is 11 amino acids. Germline V gives CDR1 ENHRY, CDR2 SYGVKD. The CDR3 loop is CAISQAESQYF.

The chain has TRBV7-9 and TRBJ2-2; no DNA is available, so the TRBD2 call from TCRdb remains unchecked. The CDR3 has 18 residues. CDR1 and CDR2 from the germline V gene are SEHNR and FQNEAQ (reference sequence). This CDR3 reads CASSLARWLAENTGELFF. Combining the CDR3 with reference TRBV7-9 and TRBJ2-2 gives the whole variable domain DTGVSQNPRHKITKRGQNVTFRCDPISEHNRLYWYRQTLGQGPEFLTYFQNEAQLEKSRLLSDRFSAERPKGSFSTLEIQRTEQGDSAMYLCASSLARWLAENTGELFFGEGSRLTVL.

Measured by frequency, this clonotype is medium-sized. The V gene is TRBV28, the J gene TRBJ2-1. The germline CDR1 and CDR2 sequences are MDHEN and SYDVKM. The CDR3 has 12 amino acids. This CDR3 reads CASSFSGGEQFF.

The chain couples TRBV15 to TRBJ1-1; no DNA is available, so the TRBD1 call from TCRdb remains unchecked. The CDR3 is 14 amino acids. Germline assignment: CDR1 LNHNV and CDR2 YYDKDF (reference sequence). The CDR3: CATSAGPRNTEAFF.

The V gene is TRBV4-1, the J gene TRBJ2-5; no DNA is available, so the TRBD2 call from TCRdb remains unchecked. The germline V gene encodes CDR1 MGHRA and CDR2 YSYEKL. The CDR3 totals 17 residues. This CDR3 reads CASSQKQGGGLQETQYF.

The chain employs TRBV7-9 and TRBJ2-7; TCRdb calls TRBD2, which cannot be checked without DNA. The CDR3 is 14 amino acids. Germline CDR1 is SEHNR and CDR2 is FQNEAQ (reference sequence). The CDR3 spells CASSLRREGLEQYF.

The chain uses TRBV29-1 and TRBJ1-4; TCRdb's D call of TRBD1 is untestable without DNA. Per the germline V gene, CDR1 is SQVTM and CDR2 is ANQGSEA. This CDR3 has 11 amino acids. The CDR3 here is CSVEQGEKLFF.

The chain links TRBV20-1 to TRBJ2-7; without DNA, the TCRdb call of TRBD2 cannot be checked. The CDR3 has 17 residues. The germline V gene has CDR1 DFQATT and CDR2 SNEGSKA (reference sequence). CDR3: CSARGPSGRGSSYEQYF.

CDR3 residues: CAIRGQGNTEAFF. This chain links TRBV6-2 or TRBV6-3 with TRBJ1-1; the D call from TCRdb, TRBD1, cannot be confirmed without DNA. The CDR3 totals 13 residues. CDR1 is MNHEY, CDR2 SVGEGT, per germline.

The chain uses TRBV9 and TRBJ2-7; TCRdb gives TRBD1 as the D gene, but with no DNA this cannot be confirmed. The germline V gene has CDR1 SGDLS and CDR2 YYNGEE. The CDR3 has 15 residues. The CDR3 loop reads CASSVGGASSYEQYF. The full variable domain, completed using reference TRBV9 and TRBJ2-7, is DSGVTQTPKHLITATGQRVTLRCSPRSGDLSVYWYQQSLDQGLQFLIQYYNGEERAKGNILERFSAQQFPDLHSELNLSSLELGDSALYFCASSVGGASSYEQYFGPGTRLTVT.

The CDR3 region is CASSQGIFGGTGNEKLFF. J is TRBJ1-4 and V is TRBV4-1; TCRdb names TRBD1, which stays unverified in the absence of DNA. Germline loops: CDR1 MGHRA, CDR2 YSYEKL. This CDR3 comprises 18 residues.

The chain carries TRBV13 and TRBJ2-4; TCRdb's D call, TRBD1, is unchecked because there is no DNA. Germline CDR1 PRHDT, CDR2 FYEKMQ (reference sequence). This CDR3 has 14 amino acids. Here the CDR3 reads CASSSRDRLNIQYF.

This chain uses TRBV18 with TRBJ2-3. The CDR3 sequence is 15 residues long. The germline V gene encodes CDR1 KGHSH and CDR2 LQKENI. CDR3 loop: CASSPKRTSPDTQYF. The full variable domain, in which reference TRBV18 and TRBJ2-3 provide the parts outside the CDR3, is NAGVMQNPRHLVRRRGQEARLRCSPMKGHSHVYWYRQLPEEGLKFMVYLQKENIIDESGMPKERFSAEFPKEGPSILRIQQVVRGDSAAYFCASSPKRTSPDTQYFGPGTRLTVL.

The J gene is TRBJ2-7, the V gene TRBV15; TCRdb's D call of TRBD1 is untestable without DNA. Germline V lookup: CDR1 LNHNV, CDR2 YYDKDF (reference sequence). CDR3 length: 16 residues. The CDR3: CATSRDRGQGNYEQYF. The variable domain in full, completed from reference TRBV15 and TRBJ2-7, reads DAMVIQNPRYQVTQFGKPVTLSCSQTLNHNVMYWYQQKSSQAPKLLFHYYDKDFNNEADTPDNFQSRRPNTSFCFLDIRSPGLGDTAMYLCATSRDRGQGNYEQYFGPGTRLTVT.

This sequence joins TRBV13 and TRBJ2-1; the TCRdb call, TRBD1, lacks DNA for checking. This CDR3 has 15 residues. From germline, CDR1 is PRHDT and CDR2 FYEKMQ (reference sequence). The CDR3 sequence: CASSPNRGTRNEQFF. Supplemented by reference TRBV13 and TRBJ2-1, the full variable domain reads AAGVIQSPRHLIKEKRETATLKCYPIPRHDTVYWYQQGPGQDPQFLISFYEKMQSDKGSIPDRFSAQQFSDYHSELNMSSLELGDSALYFCASSPNRGTRNEQFFGPGTRLTVL.

The CDR3 loop is CASTDRSGRGAYGYTF. This chain connects TRBV19 to TRBJ1-2; TCRdb returns TRBD1, unconfirmable since there is no DNA. The length of the CDR3 is 16 residues. CDR1 is LNHDA, CDR2 SQIVND, per germline (reference sequence).

The chain couples TRBV6-2 or TRBV6-3 to TRBJ2-2; there is no DNA to check the TCRdb D call of TRBD1. CDR1 MNHEY and CDR2 SVGEGT come from the germline V gene. This CDR3 comprises 16 residues. The CDR3 here is CASSTLRQGWTGELFF.

The chain employs TRBV27 and TRBJ2-1. Germline V gene data show CDR1 as MNHEY and CDR2 as SMNVEV (reference sequence). The CDR3 is made up of 17 amino acids. The CDR3 reads CASSSDPTERSYNEQFF.

The chain is built from TRBV7-9 and TRBJ2-3; TCRdb proposes TRBD1, but this gene call is untestable without DNA. Germline lookup yields CDR1 SEHNR and CDR2 FQNEAQ (reference sequence). The CDR3 sequence is 12 residues long. CDR3 sequence reads: CASRSGTDTQYF.